A single sample gave rise to the 23 T cell receptor beta chains below, sequenced in a study of cytomegalovirus exposure and HLA in healthy donors. Sequenced by immunoSEQ multiplex PCR; TCRdb stores in-frame clones only, minus some. This table has some 130,000 clones, about 80% appearing once. Sequencing was performed on PBMCs. The origin of the receptors is a man under 40 in good health and CMV-seropositive.

This clone has a handful of counts. The chain links TRBV5-4 to TRBJ2-3; 9 positions agree with TRBD1. J gave up 1 base and V 5 bases, and 8 bases lay outside the gene matches. Per the germline V gene, CDR1 is SGHNT and CDR2 is YYREEE (reference sequence). This CDR3 is 16 amino acids long. CDR3 loop: CASRPYRDRGTDTQYF. The DNA of the CDR3 is TGTGCCAGCAGGCCTTACCGGGACAGGGGCACAGATACGCAGTATTTT.

The count of this clone is one. This rearrangement joins TRBV4-1 to TRBJ2-3, with D possibly being TRBD2 (5 bases). CDR3 length: 17 residues. The germline V gene encodes CDR1 MGHRA and CDR2 YSYEKL. Trimming pared 2 bases from V and 1 base from J, leaving 16 bases between. The CDR3 sequence is CASSQIRGGGGTDTQYF. The CDR3 nucleotides are TGCGCCAGCAGCCAAATCCGTGGAGGTGGGGGCACAGATACGCAGTATTTT.

This clone was observed a single time. The genes are TRBV10-3 and TRBJ2-1; 8 bases are shared with TRBD1. With 11 bases clipped from V and 6 bases from J, the junction kept 12 bases outside the gene matches. The CDR3 covers 14 residues. CDR1 is ENHRY and CDR2 is SYGVKD in the germline V gene. The CDR3 DNA is TGTGCCTCCTCTCCGGGACAGGAAGGCAATGAGCAGTTCTTC. This codes for CASSPGQEGNEQFF.

This chain connects TRBV29-1 to TRBJ1-1; D possibly corresponds to TRBD1 (5 bases). CDR3 length: 11 amino acids. The germline gives CDR1 SQVTM, CDR2 ANQGSEA. The V gene lost 4 bases and the J gene lost 6 bases, with 9 bases spanning the gap. CDR3 residues: CSVAPGAEAFF. For the CDR3, the DNA is TGCAGCGTTGCACCGGGGGCTGAAGCTTTCTTT.

The genes are TRBV7-9 and TRBJ1-2; 11 bases are a match to TRBD1. There are 14 residues in the CDR3. Per the germline V gene, CDR1 is SEHNR and CDR2 is FQNEAQ (reference sequence). V shed 5 bases and J 6 bases; nucleotides not matched to a gene: 5. CDR3 nucleotides: TGTGCCAGCAGCCATCGGACAGGGGGCGATGGCTACACCTTC. Amino acids: CASSHRTGGDGYTF.

CDR3 nucleotides: TGTGCCAGCAGACTAGCGGGGGCCGGGAACACCGGGGAGCTGTTTTTT. This gives the protein CASRLAGAGNTGELFF. The gene calls are TRBV27 and TRBJ2-2; 11 bases line up with TRBD2. With 6 bases clipped from V and 1 base from J, the junction kept 4 bases outside the gene matches. The CDR3 runs 16 residues. Germline V gene sequence: CDR1 MNHEY, CDR2 SMNVEV (reference sequence).

The V call is TRBV5-1, the J call TRBJ2-3, with D possibly matching TRBD1 (7 bases). V lost 0 bases to trimming and J lost 5 bases, with 19 bases between them. The CDR3 loop spans 17 amino acids. Germline V gives CDR1 SGHRS, CDR2 YFSETQ. CDR3 nucleotides: TGCGCCAGCAGCTTGGCCGGAGGGGGCTTCCCTGGAGATACGCAGTATTTT. Its translation: CASSLAGGGFPGDTQYF.

V gene TRBV28 combines with J gene TRBJ2-7, with TRBD2 as a possible D gene (6 bases). Trimming took 0 bases from V and 2 from J, leaving 8 bases between them. Germline lookup yields CDR1 MDHEN and CDR2 SYDVKM. This CDR3 spans 14 amino acids. The CDR3 DNA is TGTGCCAGCAGTTTATGGCGGGGAACCTACGAGCAGTACTTC. Translating gives CASSLWRGTYEQYF.

V usage is TRBV6-5 and J usage is TRBJ2-7, with no clear D. The ends were cut back, 2 bases at V and 4 bases at J, with 12 bases in the middle. Germline V gene data show CDR1 as MNHEY and CDR2 as SVGAGI. The CDR3 has 14 amino acids. The DNA for the CDR3 is TGTGCCAGCAGTTACAAGAGGTTCGGATACGAGCAGTACTTC. It translates to CASSYKRFGYEQYF.

This clone was recorded a few times. The V gene is TRBV5-1, the J gene TRBJ2-7; D possibly corresponds to TRBD1 (5 bases). Germline V CDR1 and CDR2: SGHRS, YFSETQ. This CDR3 is built from 14 residues. V was shortened by 2 bases and J by 6 bases, with 15 bases between the two germline ends. Here the CDR3 reads CASSFFGDSSEQYF. CDR3 DNA: TGCGCCAGCAGCTTTTTCGGTGACAGTAGCGAGCAGTACTTC.

The rearrangement uses TRBV5-6 and TRBJ2-5; the match to TRBD1 covers 9 bases. With V trimmed by 1 base and J by 5 bases, 3 bases remained unmatched. Germline loops: CDR1 SGHDT, CDR2 YYEEEE. The CDR3 is made up of 14 amino acids. In DNA, the CDR3 is TGTGCCAGCAGCTTGACAGGGGGCACGGAGACCCAGTACTTC. It yields the protein CASSLTGGTETQYF. The variable domain in full, completed from reference TRBV5-6 and TRBJ2-5, reads DAGVTQSPTHLIKTRGQQVTLRCSPKSGHDTVSWYQQALGQGPQFIFQYYEEEERQRGNFPDRFSGHQFPNYSSELNVNALLLGDSALYLCASSLTGGTETQYFGPGTRLLVL.

This clone was recorded once. This chain links TRBV19 with TRBJ1-5; 8 bases agree with TRBD1. V shed 5 bases, J shed 3 bases, and the junction held 12 bases outside the gene matches. Germline V lookup: CDR1 LNHDA, CDR2 SQIVND (reference sequence). The CDR3 is 17 amino acids. The CDR3 spells CASSSFGTGDFNQPQHF. In nucleotides, the CDR3 is TGTGCCAGTAGTTCATTCGGGACAGGCGACTTCAATCAGCCCCAGCATTTT.

This chain joins TRBV7-9 and TRBJ2-5; 11 bases map to TRBD2. The CDR3 totals 14 residues. The V gene end was trimmed by 5 bases and the J gene end by 7 bases; junction bases not matched to a gene: 6. Germline CDR1 and CDR2: SEHNR and FQNEAQ (reference sequence). CDR3 nucleotide sequence: TGTGCCAGCAGCCCCTGGACTAGCGGGTGGACCCAGTACTTC. Translation: CASSPWTSGWTQYF.

The chain uses TRBV6-5 and TRBJ1-5; no firm D call. This CDR3 contains 15 residues. Trimming stripped 7 bases from V and 0 bases from J, with 13 bases between. Germline V gene data show CDR1 as MNHEY and CDR2 as SVGAGI. The CDR3 nucleotides read TGTGCCAGCATTCGAATCGAGGGTAGCAATCAGCCCCAGCATTTT. It specifies CASIRIEGSNQPQHF.

V and J are TRBV5-6 and TRBJ1-3, with a possible D match to TRBD1 (6 bases). CDR3 size: 14 residues. Germline lookup yields CDR1 SGHDT and CDR2 YYEEEE. V was clipped by 4 bases and J by 0 bases, with 8 bases between them. The CDR3 sequence: CASSLTGSGNTIYF. The DNA of the CDR3 is TGTGCCAGCAGCCTGACAGGCTCTGGAAACACCATATATTTT.

The rearrangement links TRBV7-2 to TRBJ1-2, with 9 positions matching TRBD1. Germline values: CDR1 SGHTA, CDR2 FQGNSA. The CDR3 contains 15 residues. The junction had 6 bases not matched to a gene; V was cut back by 3 bases and J by 4 bases. Here the CDR3 reads CASSLGTGKGYGYTF. CDR3 DNA sequence: TGTGCCAGCAGCTTGGGGACAGGGAAAGGCTATGGCTACACCTTC.

This clone was counted a few times. The V and J genes are TRBV10-3 and TRBJ2-1; D is unclear. Germline V CDR1 and CDR2: ENHRY, SYGVKD. The V end lost 0 bases, the J end lost 4 bases, and 4 bases lay between the germline ends. This CDR3 has 13 amino acids. The CDR3 loop is CAISESHYNEQFF. The CDR3 nucleotides are TGTGCCATCAGTGAGTCACATTACAATGAGCAGTTCTTC.

The chain joins TRBV7-2 to TRBJ2-7, with 12 positions matching TRBD2. Germline CDR1 and CDR2: SGHTA and FQGNSA. The junction had 10 bases not matched to a gene; V was cut back by 1 base and J by 0 bases. The CDR3 is 19 residues long. This chain's CDR3 is CASSLVETSGGLYSYEQYF. As DNA, the CDR3 is TGTGCCAGCAGCTTAGTGGAGACTAGCGGGGGCCTTTACTCCTACGAGCAGTACTTC.

The chain carries TRBV28 and TRBJ2-3; perhaps TRBD1 as D (5 bases). In germline, CDR1 is MDHEN, CDR2 SYDVKM. This CDR3 has 18 residues. V was shortened by 9 bases and J by 0 bases, with 25 bases between the two germline ends. The CDR3 sequence is CASIGAPRRASSTDTQYF. CDR3 DNA: TGTGCCAGTATAGGGGCCCCGAGGCGCGCGAGCAGCACAGATACGCAGTATTTT.

V and J are TRBV18 and TRBJ1-4, with a weak D call TRBD1 (5 bases). V was pared by 3 bases and J by 4 bases, with 9 bases between. The CDR3 has 14 residues. Germline-derived CDR1 and CDR2 are KGHSH and LQKENI. DNA of the CDR3: TGTGCCAGCTCACCGGGGCAGGGTAATGAAAAACTGTTTTTT. Translated: CASSPGQGNEKLFF.

A few counts support this clone. The chain recombines TRBV5-4 with TRBJ2-7; a possible D gene is TRBD1 (5 bases). The CDR3 loop spans 14 amino acids. V was cut by 3 bases and J by 6 bases, with 16 bases left in between. Per germline, CDR1 SGHNT and CDR2 YYREEE (reference sequence). As DNA, the CDR3 is TGTGCCAGCAGCTCCTGGCAGGGTTTGGGCGAGCAGTACTTC. The encoded protein is CASSSWQGLGEQYF.

The chain combines TRBV7-9 with TRBJ2-7; 8 bases are shared with TRBD2. The CDR3 runs 15 residues. Germline V gene lookup returns CDR1 SEHNR and CDR2 FQNEAQ (reference sequence). Unmatched junction bases numbered 5, after V lost 1 base and J lost 3 bases. Written as DNA, the CDR3 is TGTGCCAGCAGCTTAGGGGTAGCGGGGCTCTACGAGCAGTACTTC. Protein sequence: CASSLGVAGLYEQYF.

The gene calls are TRBV18 and TRBJ2-1; 7 positions agree with TRBD1. V was clipped by 4 bases and J by 6 bases; unmatched bases: 9. The CDR3 is 15 amino acids. Germline CDR1 is KGHSH and CDR2 is LQKENI. The CDR3 protein is CASSLKQGTFNEQFF. DNA of the CDR3: TGTGCCAGCTCACTAAAACAGGGGACCTTCAATGAGCAGTTCTTC.